The clone carrying this TCR beta chain showed up just a few times. What it binds is unknown. The CDR3 has 13 residues. CDR1 is SEHNR, CDR2 FQNEAQ, per germline (reference sequence). The V gene lost 5 bases and the J gene lost 5 bases, with 13 bases spanning the gap. Unique molecular identifier tags were affixed to discrete cDNA molecules. TCRdb passed the 5' RACE reads through MiXCR, listing each CDR3 protein once. The sample has 65,000 to 75,000 distinct CDR3 sequences, about 9.9% seen once. These data belong to a study of early T cells in non-severe SARS-CoV-2 infection. Overall study: The study sequenced bulk RNA from unsorted whole blood, with chains unpaired.

Regarding the study as a whole: There was a bias toward anti-spike CD8 responses in VDJdb matching, which missed private and CD4 specificities.

The receptor was isolated from an adult who was a healthcare worker with PCR-confirmed SARS-CoV-2 infection or an uninfected control (not recorded which). The sequenced sample was whole blood. V is TRBV7-9 and J is TRBJ2-7; D ambiguous. The CDR3 is CASSPQMGNEQYF. The CDR3 nucleotides read TGTGCCAGCAGCCCACAGATGGGAAACGAGCAGTACTTC. Full variable domain (rest looked up from reference TRBV7-9 and TRBJ2-7): DTGVSQNPRHKITKRGQNVTFRCDPISEHNRLYWYRQTLGQGPEFLTYFQNEAQLEKSRLLSDRFSAERPKGSFSTLEIQRTEQGDSAMYLCASSPQMGNEQYFGPGTRLTVT.